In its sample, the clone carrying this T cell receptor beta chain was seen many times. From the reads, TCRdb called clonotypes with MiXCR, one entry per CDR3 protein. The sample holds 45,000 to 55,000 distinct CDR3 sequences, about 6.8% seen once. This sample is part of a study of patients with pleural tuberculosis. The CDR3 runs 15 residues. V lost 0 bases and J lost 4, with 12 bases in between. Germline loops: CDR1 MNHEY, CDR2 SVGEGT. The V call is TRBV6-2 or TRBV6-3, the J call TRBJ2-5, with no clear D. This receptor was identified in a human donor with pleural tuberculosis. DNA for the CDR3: TGTGCCAGCAGTTACTCCCGGTGGCACGGAGAGACCCAGTACTTC. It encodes CASSYSRWHGETQYF.